This entry lists 28 T cell receptor beta chains sequenced from one sample in a study of OX40 agonist ivuxolimab in advanced cancers. The data were produced by immunoSEQ multiplex PCR, yet TCRdb's version contains in-frame clones alone and is incomplete. The data contain about 150,000 clones, 94% of them singletons. Sequenced here: CD4+ or CD8+ T cells sorted from blood, sampled in a trial of the OX40 agonist ivuxolimab. All receptors come from an adult with an advanced solid tumor such as melanoma, head and neck, liver or kidney cancer.

The chain recombines TRBV5-4 with TRBJ2-7; TRBD1 matches 8 bases. This CDR3 is built from 15 residues. In germline, CDR1 is SGHNT, CDR2 YYREEE (reference sequence). V gave up 0 bases and J gave up 2 bases; unmatched junction bases: 4. CDR3 amino acids: CASSLEGTGPYEQYF. In DNA form, the CDR3 reads TGTGCCAGCAGCTTGGAGGGGACAGGACCCTACGAGCAGTACTTC.

The gene calls are TRBV13 and TRBJ2-1, with D maybe TRBD2 (6 bases). The CDR3 runs to 20 residues. Looked up from germline, CDR1 is PRHDT and CDR2 is FYEKMQ (reference sequence). Between the trimmed V and J ends, which lost 4 bases and 3 bases, there was a span of 28 bases. CDR3 in amino acids: CASSSRRFLGFSGSYNEQFF. The CDR3 DNA reads TGTGCCAGCAGCTCGAGACGGTTTTTGGGGTTTAGCGGAAGCTACAATGAGCAGTTCTTC.

V usage is TRBV5-1 and J usage is TRBJ1-2; tentative D call: TRBD1 (6 bases). Trimming pared 0 bases from V and 3 bases from J, leaving 12 bases between. The CDR3 length is 15 residues. Germline CDR1 and CDR2: SGHRS and YFSETQ. The CDR3 DNA is TGCGCCAGCAGCTTGGAGTGGGGGGCGGACTATGGCTACACCTTC. Its protein is CASSLEWGADYGYTF.

This sequence joins TRBV6-5 and TRBJ1-2, with a possible D match to TRBD1 (6 bases). Per germline, CDR1 MNHEY and CDR2 SVGAGI. This CDR3 contains 14 residues. Trimming shortened V by 6 bases and J by 4 bases, and 15 bases separated the two germline ends. The CDR3 region is CASSDWTASYGYTF. Written as DNA, the CDR3 is TGTGCCAGCAGCGATTGGACAGCCTCCTATGGCTACACCTTC.

The chain has TRBV28 and TRBJ2-1; 7 positions agree with TRBD2. The CDR3 totals 13 residues. The ends lost 5 bases at V and 2 bases at J; junction bases unmatched: 0. Per the germline V gene, CDR1 is MDHEN and CDR2 is SYDVKM. The DNA for the CDR3 is TGTGCCAGCAGTCTAGCGGCCTACAATGAGCAGTTCTTC. Translation gives CASSLAAYNEQFF. Full variable domain (outside the CDR3, taken from reference TRBV28 and TRBJ2-1): DVKVTQSSRYLVKRTGEKVFLECVQDMDHENMFWYRQDPGLGLRLIYFSYDVKMKEKGDIPEGYSVSREKKERFSLILESASTNQTSMYLCASSLAAYNEQFFGPGTRLTVL.

The chain recombines TRBV28 with TRBJ1-2; 9 bases fit TRBD1. CDR3 length: 16 amino acids. J was trimmed by 2 bases and V by 6 bases; bases with no gene match: 10. Looked up from germline, CDR1 is MDHEN and CDR2 is SYDVKM. The CDR3 reads CASSLPLTGGNYGYTF. The CDR3 nucleotides read TGTGCCAGCAGCCTACCCCTTACAGGGGGCAACTATGGCTACACCTTC.

The gene calls are TRBV7-7 and TRBJ2-2; 11 nucleotides align to TRBD1. Germline-derived CDR1 and CDR2 are SSHAT and FNYEAQ (reference sequence). This CDR3 contains 14 residues. Trimming cost V 5 bases and J 6 bases; bases outside gene matches: 2. The CDR3 DNA follows: TGTGCCAGCAGCCAGGGACAGGGGGCCGGGGAGCTGTTTTTT. It yields the protein CASSQGQGAGELFF.

V is TRBV28 and J is TRBJ2-6; D uncertain. CDR1 and CDR2 from the germline V gene are MDHEN and SYDVKM. There are 14 residues in the CDR3. V lost 8 bases to trimming and J lost 1 base, with 9 bases between them. CDR3 sequence (DNA): TGTGCCAGCCAAGGATATTCTGGGGCCAACGTCCTGACTTTC. Its translation is CASQGYSGANVLTF.

This chain joins TRBV28 and TRBJ1-5; a weak D match, TRBD1 (6 bases). Germline V gene lookup returns CDR1 MDHEN and CDR2 SYDVKM. CDR3 length equals 14 residues. V dropped 7 bases and J dropped 1 base, with 11 bases sitting between them. The DNA for the CDR3 is TGTGCCAGCACCCAAGGGGGGAGCAATCAGCCCCAGCATTTT. Encoded protein: CASTQGGSNQPQHF.

The rearrangement uses TRBV7-2 and TRBJ2-1; D remains unclear. The CDR3 totals 15 residues. Germline CDR1 SGHTA, CDR2 FQGNSA. Trimming shortened V by 4 bases and J by 2 bases, and 12 bases separated the two germline ends. The CDR3 protein is CASSSRRKAYNEQFF. In DNA, the CDR3 is TGTGCCAGCAGCTCCCGGCGGAAAGCCTACAATGAGCAGTTCTTC.

J is TRBJ1-6 and V is TRBV6-6; D is uncertain. Per the germline V gene, CDR1 is MNHNY and CDR2 is SVGAGI (reference sequence). V was pared by 0 bases and J by 11 bases, with 5 bases between. This CDR3 spans 12 amino acids. The CDR3 coding sequence is TGTGCCAGCAGTTACTCGGGTGCACCCCTCCACTTT. It is translated as CASSYSGAPLHF.

The gene calls are TRBV9 and TRBJ2-3; D uncertain. This CDR3 has 15 residues. Trimming took off 0 bases at V and 1 base at J, with 9 bases between the two ends. CDR1 and CDR2 (germline): SGDLS, YYNGEE. The CDR3 DNA is TGTGCCAGCAGCGTAGAGGCGGCGGGCACAGATACGCAGTATTTT. It yields the protein CASSVEAAGTDTQYF.

The rearrangement uses TRBV4-3 and TRBJ1-2; D perhaps matches TRBD1 (5 bases). Germline-derived CDR1 and CDR2 are LGHNA and YSLEER. The CDR3 is 15 amino acids. V lost 3 bases, J lost 6 bases, and 17 bases lay in between. The CDR3 nucleotides are TGCGCCAGCAGCCAGGCCCCCCCGTCGGGGCATGGCTACACCTTC. It specifies CASSQAPPSGHGYTF.

The chain recombines TRBV25-1 with TRBJ2-7; weak D call: TRBD2 (8 bases). The germline V gene encodes CDR1 MGHDK and CDR2 SYGVNS. The CDR3 loop spans 14 amino acids. V shed 10 bases and J shed 4 bases, with 20 bases lying between them. CDR3 protein: CATTREGAVYEQYF. CDR3 in DNA: TGTGCCACCACACGGGAGGGGGCGGTTTACGAGCAGTACTTC.

V is TRBV7-2 and J is TRBJ2-1; the D gene is possibly TRBD2 (5 bases). Germline loops: CDR1 SGHTA, CDR2 FQGNSA. CDR3 length equals 12 residues. V lost 2 bases, J lost 9 bases, and 8 bases lay in between. CDR3 sequence: CASSLLDSEQFF. In nucleotides, the CDR3 is TGTGCCAGCAGCTTATTGGACTCTGAGCAGTTCTTC.

This chain joins TRBV6-1 and TRBJ2-5, with 7 bases aligning to TRBD1. Germline V gene data show CDR1 as MNHNS and CDR2 as SASEGT. The V and J ends lost 4 bases and 7 bases, in that order; junction bases with no gene match: 9. The CDR3 runs 14 residues. CDR3 in amino acids: CASSVGTGVGTQYF. The CDR3 bases are TGTGCCAGCAGTGTCGGAACAGGGGTCGGGACCCAGTACTTC.

This sequence joins TRBV5-8 and TRBJ1-1; D not certain. This CDR3 comprises 12 residues. CDR1 is SGHTS, CDR2 YDEGEE, per germline. Trimming took 5 bases from V and 5 from J, leaving 10 bases between them. CDR3 nucleotides: TGTGCCAGCAGTAAGGACCGAACTGAAGCTTTCTTT. Translated: CASSKDRTEAFF.

This chain joins TRBV5-4 and TRBJ1-2; TRBD1 is a possible D gene (6 bases). The CDR3 covers 15 residues. Germline loops: CDR1 SGHNT, CDR2 YYREEE (reference sequence). Trimming removed 0 bases at V and 8 bases at J, with 17 bases between. The CDR3 region is CASSLAGGPRGGYTF. The DNA of the CDR3 is TGTGCCAGCAGCTTGGCCGGGGGGCCTAGGGGAGGCTACACCTTC.

The V call is TRBV27, the J call TRBJ2-3; TRBD2 might be the D (6 bases). Germline-derived CDR1 and CDR2 are MNHEY and SMNVEV (reference sequence). This CDR3 is built from 15 residues. V lost 2 bases and J lost 4, with 13 bases in between. In nucleotides, the CDR3 is TGTGCCAGCAGTTTAAGAGGGCCTAGCGCAGATACGCAGTATTTT. Translation gives CASSLRGPSADTQYF.

The CDR3 loop reads CASRLRDRDAELFF. Written as DNA, the CDR3 is TGCGCCAGCAGGTTAAGGGACAGGGACGCGGAGCTGTTTTTT. This chain links TRBV5-1 with TRBJ2-2; 9 nucleotides agree with TRBD1. V shed 5 bases, J shed 10 bases, and the junction held 9 bases outside the gene matches. The CDR3 has 14 amino acids. The germline V gene has CDR1 SGHRS and CDR2 YFSETQ.

The chain uses TRBV21-1 and TRBJ2-7; whether TRBD1, the table's D call, matches the DNA was not checked. TRBV21-1 is an annotated pseudogene. The CDR3 consists of 18 residues. The CDR3 loop reads CASSKVDRVRLLSYEQYF. The CDR3 DNA is TGTGCCAGCAGCAAAGTGGACAGGGTGCGCCTACTTTCCTACGAGCAGTACTTC.

CDR3 sequence (DNA): TGTGCCTGGAGTCGACGGAGGACTGGGACCTACGAGCAGTACTTC. Its translation: CAWSRRRTGTYEQYF. The V gene is TRBV30, the J gene TRBJ2-7; D is perhaps TRBD2 (5 bases). The CDR3 is made up of 15 amino acids. V was shortened by 2 bases and J by 2 bases, with 16 bases between the two germline ends. From germline, CDR1 is GTSNPN and CDR2 SVGIG (reference sequence).

The chain couples TRBV7-9 to TRBJ2-5; D is unclear. Trimming stripped 1 base from V and 3 bases from J, with 12 bases between. CDR1 is SEHNR, CDR2 FQNEAQ, per germline (reference sequence). The CDR3 runs 15 residues. In nucleotides, the CDR3 is TGTGCCAGCAGCTTAGGGGGTGGGCGGAAAGAGACCCAGTACTTC. Its protein product is CASSLGGGRKETQYF.

V is TRBV9 and J is TRBJ1-2; maybe TRBD1 (6 bases). Trimming took off 0 bases at V and 4 bases at J, with 10 bases between the two ends. The CDR3 loop spans 14 amino acids. CDR1 SGDLS and CDR2 YYNGEE come from the germline V gene. DNA for the CDR3: TGTGCCAGCAGCGTAGAGGGGGTGGGCTATGGCTACACCTTC. This gives the protein CASSVEGVGYGYTF.

The CDR3 sequence is CASSLGAGQGYTF. For the CDR3, the DNA is TGTGCCAGCAGCTTGGGGGCAGGGCAGGGCTACACCTTC. The rearrangement uses TRBV5-4 and TRBJ1-2; the D gene is possibly TRBD1 (5 bases). CDR3 length equals 13 residues. The V end lost 0 bases, the J end lost 8 bases, and 11 bases lay between the germline ends. CDR1 and CDR2 (germline): SGHNT, YYREEE (reference sequence). Using reference TRBV5-4 and TRBJ1-2 for the parts outside the CDR3, the full variable domain is ETGVTQSPTHLIKTRGQQVTLRCSSQSGHNTVSWYQQALGQGPQFIFQYYREEENGRGNFPPRFSGLQFPNYSSELNVNALELDDSALYLCASSLGAGQGYTFGSGTRLTVV.

This clone came up a few times. The rearrangement links TRBV10-3 to TRBJ1-2; a weak D match, TRBD1 (6 bases). The CDR3 loop spans 15 amino acids. Trimming removed 8 bases at V and 3 bases at J, with 19 bases between. Germline loops: CDR1 ENHRY, CDR2 SYGVKD. CDR3 sequence (DNA): TGTGCCATCCCACTAGACCCGGCAGGGGACTATGGCTACACCTTC. Translation gives CAIPLDPAGDYGYTF.

This chain uses TRBV10-1 with TRBJ2-5; 9 bases fit TRBD1. Losses at the gene ends were 3 bases for V and 5 bases for J; bases not matched to a gene: 10. The CDR3 runs 16 residues. Germline V CDR1 and CDR2: WNHNN, SYGVQD (reference sequence). CDR3 residues: CASSDSSGTGFETQYF. For the CDR3, the DNA is TGCGCCAGCAGTGACTCTTCCGGGACAGGGTTTGAGACCCAGTACTTC.

This CDR3 is CASSPARTDYGYTF. The CDR3 coding sequence is TGTGCCAGCAGCCCCGCCCGAACAGACTATGGCTACACCTTC. The J gene is TRBJ1-2, the V gene TRBV9; D not certain. The V gene lost 4 bases and the J gene lost 3 bases, with 13 bases spanning the gap. CDR3 length: 14 residues. Germline assignment: CDR1 SGDLS and CDR2 YYNGEE.